A single sample is the source of the 18 T cell receptor beta chains below, sequenced in a study of graft-versus-host responses after intestinal transplantation. Clones were sequenced by immunoSEQ multiplex PCR, and TCRdb holds only the in-frame ones, with some missing. This repertoire shows approximately 25,000 clones, 90% to 95% found once; its top ten account for under 0.95%. Sequencing used PBMCs, obtained approximately 32 days after intestinal transplant. These TCRs come from a human patient who received an intestinal transplant, so some T cells may come from the graft donor.

This sequence joins TRBV7-2 and TRBJ1-4; D gene uncertain. V lost 1 base and J lost 8, with 5 bases in between. CDR3 size: 12 residues. Germline CDR1 is SGHTA and CDR2 is FQGNSA. Here the CDR3 DNA reads TGTGCCAGCAGCTTAGATAGGGAAAAACTGTTTTTT. Translating it yields CASSLDREKLFF.

The chain combines TRBV6-7 with TRBJ1-5, with TRBD1 matching over 8 bases. TRBV6-7 counts as an open reading frame of uncertain function. This CDR3 contains 16 residues. J gave up 2 bases and V 4 bases, and 7 bases lay outside the gene matches. The CDR3 protein is CASSWPGGLGNQPQHF. Written as DNA, the CDR3 is TGTGCCAGCAGTTGGCCAGGGGGCTTGGGCAATCAGCCCCAGCATTTT.

This clone was detected once. The chain carries TRBV13 and TRBJ2-1, with 9 positions matching TRBD2. Trimming took 5 bases from V and 9 from J; bases not matched to a gene: 17. Germline V lookup: CDR1 PRHDT, CDR2 FYEKMQ (reference sequence). The CDR3 spans 17 residues. The CDR3 DNA reads TGTGCCAGCAGCCTCGGTGGTGGTAGCGGGGGTCCTGGTGAGCAGTTCTTC. Protein sequence: CASSLGGGSGGPGEQFF.

The J gene is TRBJ2-5, the V gene TRBV9, with 9 bases identical to TRBD1. The J call is in doubt because the DNA end fits TRBJ2-7 better. This CDR3 spans 14 amino acids. The germline gives CDR1 SGDLS, CDR2 YYNGEE. Here the CDR3 reads CASSVGTGDYEQYF. The DNA of the CDR3 is TGTGCCAGCAGCGTAGGGACAGGGGACTACGAGCAGTACTTC.

This chain uses TRBV2 with TRBJ2-7; TRBD2 might be the D (5 bases). Germline loops: CDR1 SNHLY, CDR2 FYNNEI. V dropped 6 bases and J dropped 1 base, with 10 bases sitting between them. This CDR3 has 13 amino acids. CDR3 in amino acids: CASSWTLSYEQYF. In DNA, the CDR3 is TGTGCCAGCAGCTGGACTCTTTCCTACGAGCAGTACTTC.

The chain recombines TRBV5-6 with TRBJ1-3; D gene unclear. The V gene's germline CDR1 is SGHDT and CDR2 YYEEEE. Deletions cut 1 base from V and 0 bases from J, with 5 bases between. The CDR3 length is 14 residues. The CDR3 reads CASSLPRSGNTIYF. The CDR3 DNA is TGTGCCAGCAGCTTGCCCCGCTCTGGAAACACCATATATTTT.

The chain employs TRBV7-2 and TRBJ2-7; 7 bases are shared with TRBD1. J lost 2 bases, V lost 3 bases, and 7 bases had no gene match. Germline loops: CDR1 SGHTA, CDR2 FQGNSA. CDR3 length equals 15 residues. The DNA of the CDR3 is TGTGCCAGCAGCTTCCCCGACAGGGCTACCTACGAGCAGTACTTC. This sequence encodes CASSFPDRATYEQYF.

V is TRBV11-3 and J is TRBJ2-7, with D possibly matching TRBD1 (6 bases). V was pared by 1 base and J by 6 bases, with 10 bases between. Looked up from germline, CDR1 is SGHNT and CDR2 is YENEEA. The CDR3 is made up of 13 amino acids. The CDR3 region has the DNA TGTGCCAGCAGCTTAGTACAGGGAAGCGAGCAGTACTTC. It is translated as CASSLVQGSEQYF.

A single count supports this clone. V and J are TRBV27 and TRBJ2-7; D remains unclear. CDR1 is MNHEY, CDR2 SMNVEV, per germline (reference sequence). There are 16 residues in the CDR3. Trimming took off 6 bases at V and 3 bases at J, with 21 bases between the two ends. The CDR3 here is CASSSSDTLPHYEQYF. CDR3 sequence (DNA): TGTGCCAGCAGCTCTTCCGACACGCTCCCTCACTACGAGCAGTACTTC.

Only one count was recorded for this clone. The chain is built from TRBV7-8 and TRBJ1-2, with unresolved D. Germline CDR1 is SGHVS and CDR2 is FQNEAQ. The CDR3 spans 16 residues. Trimming removed 0 bases from V and 2 bases from J, with 13 bases in between. CDR3: CASSLALGGLNYGYTF. DNA for the CDR3: TGTGCCAGCAGCTTAGCGCTCGGAGGGTTGAACTATGGCTACACCTTC. The complete variable domain, with remaining parts taken from reference TRBV7-8 and TRBJ1-2, reads GAGVSQSPRYKVAKRGQDVALRCDPISGHVSLFWYQQALGQGPEFLTYFQNEAQLDKSGLPSDRFFAERPEGSVSTLKIQRTQQEDSAVYLCASSLALGGLNYGYTFGSGTRLTVV.

The chain combines TRBV11-2 with TRBJ2-2; maybe TRBD1 (6 bases). V lost 2 bases to trimming and J lost 4 bases, with 11 bases between them. The germline gives CDR1 SGHAT, CDR2 FQNNGV. CDR3 length: 15 residues. CDR3 in DNA: TGTGCCAGCAGCTTATCGACAGGAGTCACCGGGGAGCTGTTTTTT. As protein: CASSLSTGVTGELFF.

The rearrangement links TRBV30 to TRBJ2-7; a possible D gene is TRBD2 (6 bases). The CDR3 totals 13 residues. The germline CDR1 and CDR2 sequences are GTSNPN and SVGIG (reference sequence). V lost 6 bases and J 6 bases, leaving 18 bases between the germline ends. The CDR3 reads CACQGGDKSEQYF. In DNA form, the CDR3 reads TGTGCCTGCCAAGGAGGGGATAAGAGCGAGCAGTACTTC.

CDR3 region: CASRPGPREAFF. The CDR3, as DNA: TGTGCCAGCAGACCGGGACCCAGGGAAGCTTTCTTT. This chain links TRBV7-9 with TRBJ1-1; possible D gene TRBD1, 5 bases. Trimming pared 6 bases from V and 8 bases from J, leaving 13 bases between. The CDR3 contains 12 residues. Germline V gene lookup returns CDR1 SEHNR and CDR2 FQNEAQ (reference sequence).

The V call is TRBV6-1, the J call TRBJ2-1; 10 nucleotides agree with TRBD2. CDR1 is MNHNS, CDR2 SASEGT, per germline. The CDR3 sequence is 15 residues long. The junction had 4 bases not matched to a gene; V was cut back by 2 bases and J by 6 bases. CDR3 in amino acids: CASSEWSGRANEQFF. The CDR3 DNA sequence: TGTGCCAGCAGTGAATGGAGCGGGAGGGCCAATGAGCAGTTCTTC.

V gene TRBV6-1 combines with J gene TRBJ1-2, with unresolved D. Germline lookup yields CDR1 MNHNS and CDR2 SASEGT. This CDR3 has 13 residues. V lost 5 bases to trimming and J lost 4 bases, with 11 bases between them. The CDR3 coding sequence is TGTGCCAGCAGTTCCGGACGGCTCTATGGCTACACCTTC. This sequence encodes CASSSGRLYGYTF.

The chain carries TRBV15 and TRBJ2-2; perhaps TRBD2 as D (5 bases). V was clipped by 0 bases and J by 1 base, with 6 bases between them. The length of the CDR3 is 15 residues. Germline V gene data show CDR1 as LNHNV and CDR2 as YYDKDF (reference sequence). Here the CDR3 reads CATSRDRGNTGELFF. The CDR3 nucleotides are TGTGCCACCAGCAGAGATCGGGGGAACACCGGGGAGCTGTTTTTT.

The J gene is TRBJ1-1, the V gene TRBV7-9; D not certain. The V gene's germline CDR1 is SEHNR and CDR2 FQNEAQ (reference sequence). The CDR3 length is 12 residues. V shed 1 base and J shed 8 bases, with 8 bases lying between them. DNA for the CDR3: TGTGCCAGCAGCTTAGTTGGGCAGGAAGCTTTCTTT. This gives the protein CASSLVGQEAFF.

The chain has TRBV6-5 and TRBJ2-7; D uncertain. V was shortened by 5 bases and J by 2 bases, with 4 bases between the two germline ends. This CDR3 is 11 amino acids long. CDR1 is MNHEY and CDR2 is SVGAGI in the germline V gene. The CDR3 sequence is CASSDPYEQYF. In DNA, the CDR3 is TGTGCCAGCAGTGACCCCTACGAGCAGTACTTC.